This entry lists 3 T cell receptor beta chains sequenced from one sample in a study of blood T cell repertoires in COVID-19. Profiled with immunoSEQ multiplex PCR; TCRdb holds only in-frame clones, not every one. Here the sample spans about 200,000 clones, 75% to 90% being singletons. The sequenced material came from PBMCs or T cells enriched from blood (not recorded which). The source is a young woman who had been exposed to COVID-19.

This clone was found a few times. The chain is built from TRBV3-1 (or the pseudogene TRBV3-2) and TRBJ2-7; no reliable D call. The CDR3 totals 14 residues. Looked up from germline, CDR1 is LGHDT and CDR2 is YNNKEL (reference sequence). V shed 4 bases and J shed 5 bases, with 15 bases lying between them. CDR3 nucleotide sequence: TGTGCCAGCAGCCCGGAGATGGGTCGGAACGAGCAGTACTTC. Protein product: CASSPEMGRNEQYF.

This clone was seen once. This rearrangement joins TRBV5-6 to TRBJ2-5; weak D call: TRBD1 (5 bases). This CDR3 has 17 amino acids. Germline loops: CDR1 SGHDT, CDR2 YYEEEE. V was pared by 0 bases and J by 3 bases, with 18 bases between. The CDR3 region is CASSLDRNLWSKETQYF. The CDR3 DNA reads TGTGCCAGCAGCTTGGACAGGAATTTATGGTCCAAAGAGACCCAGTACTTC.

The V call is TRBV3-1 (or the pseudogene TRBV3-2), the J call TRBJ1-3; TRBD1 agrees at 8 bases. J lost 1 base, V lost 4 bases, and 3 bases had no gene match. CDR1 is LGHDT and CDR2 is YNNKEL in the germline V gene (reference sequence). CDR3 size: 15 residues. CDR3 nucleotides: TGTGCCAGCAGCCGACAGGGGACTTCTGGAAACACCATATATTTT. Translating gives CASSRQGTSGNTIYF.